Following are 20 T cell receptor beta chains from one sample sequenced in a study of blood T cell repertoires in COVID-19. This table comes from immunoSEQ multiplex PCR, and its TCRdb copy is limited to in-frame clones, with some not included. Among about 230,000 clones listed, 84% were seen once. Specimen: PBMCs or T cells enriched from blood (not recorded which). These receptors originate from a man between 60 and 75 years old who had recovered from COVID-19.

The V gene is TRBV5-1, the J gene TRBJ2-7; D may be TRBD1 (6 bases). Trimming took 6 bases from V and 2 from J, leaving 15 bases between them. Germline V lookup: CDR1 SGHRS, CDR2 YFSETQ. CDR3 size: 14 residues. The CDR3 coding sequence is TGCGCCAGCAACCCCGGGACACGGGCCTACGAGCAGTACTTC. It encodes CASNPGTRAYEQYF.

This sequence joins TRBV11-3 and TRBJ2-5; perhaps TRBD2 as D (5 bases). Germline V gives CDR1 SGHNT, CDR2 YENEEA. This CDR3 is built from 13 residues. Trimming shortened V by 1 base and J by 7 bases, and 10 bases separated the two germline ends. CDR3 in amino acids: CASSLGARGTQYF. CDR3 nucleotide sequence: TGTGCCAGCAGCTTAGGGGCTCGGGGGACCCAGTACTTC. The variable domain in full, completed from reference TRBV11-3 and TRBJ2-5, reads EAGVVQSPRYKIIEKKQPVAFWCNPISGHNTLYWYLQNLGQGPELLIRYENEEAVDDSQLPKDRFSAERLKGVDSTLKIQPAELGDSAVYLCASSLGARGTQYFGPGTRLLVL.

The chain combines TRBV7-2 with TRBJ2-4, with 9 bases aligning to TRBD1. Losses at the gene ends were 1 base for V and 13 bases for J; bases not matched to a gene: 5. This CDR3 contains 13 residues. The germline CDR1 and CDR2 sequences are SGHTA and FQGNSA. CDR3 DNA: TGTGCCAGCAGCTTAGGACAGGGGGAGGTCCAGTACTTC. Translating gives CASSLGQGEVQYF. Drawing the rest from reference TRBV7-2 and TRBJ2-4, the complete variable domain is GAGVSQSPSNKVTEKGKDVELRCDPISGHTALYWYRQSLGQGLEFLIYFQGNSAPDKSGLPSDRFSAERTGGSVSTLTIQRTQQEDSAVYLCASSLGQGEVQYFGAGTRLSVL.

This clone was observed once. This chain connects TRBV6-1 to TRBJ1-6; D possibly corresponds to TRBD1 (5 bases). V lost 3 bases, J lost 5 bases, and 11 bases lay in between. This CDR3 is 15 amino acids long. CDR1 and CDR2 from the germline V gene are MNHNS and SASEGT. In DNA, the CDR3 is TGTGCCAGCAGTGAGGGGGGACTACATAATTCACCCCTCCACTTT. Translation: CASSEGGLHNSPLHF.

The V and J genes are TRBV18 and TRBJ1-1; 8 positions agree with TRBD1. Per germline, CDR1 KGHSH and CDR2 LQKENI. The length of the CDR3 is 14 residues. Germline trimming cut 6 bases from V and 4 bases from J; bases unmatched to any gene: 7. The CDR3: CASSGSGGGTEAFF. The DNA for the CDR3 is TGTGCCAGCTCGGGTTCAGGGGGCGGCACTGAAGCTTTCTTT.

This rearrangement joins TRBV15 to TRBJ1-2; possible D gene TRBD1, 5 bases. CDR1 LNHNV and CDR2 YYDKDF come from the germline V gene (reference sequence). CDR3 size: 15 residues. V lost 0 bases to trimming and J lost 4 bases, with 12 bases between them. The CDR3 nucleotides read TGTGCCACCAGCAGAGAGTTACAGGAGTCCTATGGCTACACCTTC. This encodes CATSRELQESYGYTF.

The gene calls are TRBV7-3 and TRBJ1-6, with a weak D call TRBD1 (5 bases). CDR1 and CDR2 from the germline V gene are SGHTA and FQGTGA. The CDR3 covers 16 residues. V was trimmed by 2 bases and J by 1 base, leaving 9 bases between them. CDR3 DNA: TGTGCCAGCAGCTTATTTGGGGCTTCCTATAATTCACCCCTCCACTTT. This translates into CASSLFGASYNSPLHF.

This clone was seen a single time. V usage is TRBV6-5 and J usage is TRBJ1-1; 7 positions match TRBD1. This CDR3 spans 14 amino acids. J was trimmed by 0 bases and V by 7 bases; bases with no gene match: 5. The germline V gene has CDR1 MNHEY and CDR2 SVGAGI. CDR3 residues: CASNRGPMNTEAFF. The CDR3, as DNA: TGTGCCAGCAATAGGGGGCCCATGAACACTGAAGCTTTCTTT.

The chain's CDR3 is CASSERRGGGLKNTEAFF. CDR3 coding DNA: TGTGCCAGCAGCGAAAGACGTGGAGGCGGATTGAAGAACACTGAAGCTTTCTTT. The chain recombines TRBV7-2 with TRBJ1-1; unclear D gene. This CDR3 contains 18 residues. CDR1 SGHTA and CDR2 FQGNSA come from the germline V gene. Trimming cost V 5 bases and J 1 base, with 23 bases left between them.

The rearrangement uses TRBV19 and TRBJ1-6; TRBD1 matches at 7 bases. With 0 bases clipped from V and 10 bases from J, the junction kept 6 bases outside the gene matches. The CDR3 sequence is 15 residues long. Germline V gene data show CDR1 as LNHDA and CDR2 as SQIVND (reference sequence). The CDR3 is CASSIEFGTVSPLHF. The CDR3 DNA is TGTGCCAGTAGTATAGAGTTTGGGACAGTCTCACCCCTCCACTTT.

The rearrangement links TRBV5-8 to TRBJ1-1; D possibly corresponds to TRBD1 (6 bases). The V and J ends lost 0 bases and 6 bases respectively, with 9 bases between them. The CDR3 contains 13 residues. Germline CDR1 reads SGHTS; CDR2 reads YDEGEE. CDR3 amino acids: CASSLESGAEAFF. In DNA form, the CDR3 reads TGTGCCAGCAGCTTGGAGTCAGGGGCTGAAGCTTTCTTT.

J is TRBJ2-7 and V is TRBV5-1; 8 bases fit TRBD1. The length of the CDR3 is 14 residues. The germline CDR1 and CDR2 sequences are SGHRS and YFSETQ. V was clipped by 5 bases and J by 3 bases; unmatched bases: 7. CDR3 bases: TGCGCCAGCAGACCCCCGGGACAGGTCTACGAGCAGTACTTC. It is translated as CASRPPGQVYEQYF.

The V gene is TRBV3-1 (or the pseudogene TRBV3-2), the J gene TRBJ2-3; TRBD1 matches 11 bases. Losses at the gene ends were 0 bases for V and 4 bases for J; bases not matched to a gene: 6. Germline values: CDR1 LGHDT, CDR2 YNNKEL (reference sequence). The CDR3 contains 17 residues. The DNA of the CDR3 is TGTGCCAGCAGCCAAGACCCCGTGGGACAGGGGGCAGATACGCAGTATTTT. It encodes CASSQDPVGQGADTQYF.

V is TRBV4-3 and J is TRBJ1-1, with D possibly TRBD1 on 6 matching bases. V lost 0 bases, J lost 2 bases, and 19 bases lay in between. The CDR3 has 18 amino acids. The germline CDR1 and CDR2 sequences are LGHNA and YSLEER. The CDR3 region is CASSQDGGALALNTEAFF. The CDR3 DNA is TGCGCCAGCAGCCAAGATGGGGGGGCGTTAGCCCTAAACACTGAAGCTTTCTTT.

The V and J genes are TRBV11-3 and TRBJ2-3; TRBD2 matches at 14 bases. This CDR3 has 17 amino acids. Germline V gives CDR1 SGHNT, CDR2 YENEEA. J lost 3 bases, V lost 5 bases, and 7 bases had no gene match. The CDR3 bases are TGTGCCAGCAGCGACCGGACTAGCGGGGGGATAACAGATACGCAGTATTTT. The encoded protein is CASSDRTSGGITDTQYF. Looking up the rest from reference TRBV11-3 and TRBJ2-3 gives the full variable domain: EAGVVQSPRYKIIEKKQPVAFWCNPISGHNTLYWYLQNLGQGPELLIRYENEEAVDDSQLPKDRFSAERLKGVDSTLKIQPAELGDSAVYLCASSDRTSGGITDTQYFGPGTRLTVL.

A note on this clone: One end of the junction fails to match germline, which may point to a read error. The chain has TRBV7-8 and TRBJ1-2; no firm D call. Germline V gives CDR1 SGHVS, CDR2 FQNEAQ. The CDR3 is made up of 13 amino acids. The CDR3 sequence is CASSLEPGYSYTF. For the CDR3, the DNA is TGTGCCAGCAGCTTAGAGCCAGGCTATAGCTACACCTTC.

The chain carries TRBV7-2 and TRBJ1-5; TRBD1 might be the D (6 bases). With 1 base removed from V and 4 bases from J, the gap between germline ends came to 8 bases. The CDR3 is 14 residues long. Germline V gene data show CDR1 as SGHTA and CDR2 as FQGNSA. CDR3 amino acids: CASSLVGQNQPQHF. The CDR3 bases are TGTGCCAGCAGCTTAGTTGGACAGAATCAGCCCCAGCATTTT.

On this clone itself: An end of the junction does not agree with germline; a read error may underlie this. This sequence joins TRBV6-5 and TRBJ2-7; D unclear. The CDR3 covers 11 residues. The V gene's germline CDR1 is MNHEY and CDR2 SVGAGI. The CDR3 DNA is TGTGCCAGCAGCAAACTCCCTTCGTGGTATTTC. Its translation: CASSKLPSWYF.

The J gene is TRBJ2-2, the V gene TRBV3-1 (or the pseudogene TRBV3-2), with unresolved D. The CDR3 has 15 residues. Germline assignment: CDR1 LGHDT and CDR2 YNNKEL (reference sequence). Trimming pared 3 bases from V and 4 bases from J, leaving 12 bases between. This chain's CDR3 is CASSQPTSVTGELFF. CDR3 DNA sequence: TGTGCCAGCAGCCAGCCAACCAGCGTCACCGGGGAGCTGTTTTTT.

The rearrangement uses TRBV7-6 and TRBJ2-1, with 7 bases lining up with TRBD1. The CDR3 is made up of 15 amino acids. Trimming at V came to 5 bases and at J to 5 bases, leaving 9 bases not matched to a gene. CDR1 SGHVS and CDR2 FNYEAQ come from the germline V gene. CDR3 bases: TGTGCCAGCAGCAGAGGGCAGGGGGTCCACAATGAGCAGTTCTTC. It specifies CASSRGQGVHNEQFF. The variable domain in full, completed from reference TRBV7-6 and TRBJ2-1, reads GAGVSQSPRYKVTKRGQDVALRCDPISGHVSLYWYRQALGQGPEFLTYFNYEAQQDKSGLPNDRFSAERPEGSISTLTIQRTEQRDSAMYRCASSRGQGVHNEQFFGPGTRLTVL.